These T cell receptor beta chains were read from a single sample in a study of cytomegalovirus exposure and HLA in healthy donors. The protocol was immunoSEQ multiplex PCR, while the TCRdb copy is restricted to in-frame clones and leaves out a portion. This listing includes nearly 35,000 clones. Sequenced: PBMCs. The receptors were gathered from a woman between 40 and 55 years old in good health and CMV-seropositive. CDR3s include the opening cysteine and the closing phenylalanine or tryptophan. The order of the fields is J gene, V gene, D gene, CDR3 length, CDR3 DNA, CDR3 protein. A D gene is named only where the DNA matches it firmly.

>TRBJ1-2|TRBV11-1|TRBD1|15
TGTGCCAGCAGCTTAGAGGCGGGACAGAACTATGGCTACACCTTC
CASSLEAGQNYGYTF
>TRBJ2-7|TRBV5-5|TRBD2|13
TGTGCCAGCAGCTTGTTTTCTAGCGGGAGCCTATACTTC
CASSLFSSGSLYF
>TRBJ2-3|TRBV30|NA|14
TGTGCCTGGAGTGTAGGGGGAATTACAGATACGCAGTATTTT
CAWSVGGITDTQYF
>TRBJ2-7|TRBV6-1|TRBD2|15
TGTGCCAGCAGCTCGACTAGCGGGAGGGTGAACGAGCAGTACTTC
CASSSTSGRVNEQYF
>TRBJ1-2|TRBV28|TRBD1|14
TGTGCCAGCAGTTCGACAGGGGGCGACTATGGCTACACCTTC
CASSSTGGDYGYTF
>TRBJ1-3|TRBV5-1|NA|14
TGCGCCAGCAGCTCGGCAGGGTCTGGAAACACCATATATTTT
CASSSAGSGNTIYF
>TRBJ2-7|TRBV9|NA|13
TGTGCCAGCTCCAGGGCGGGGAGCTACGAGCAGTACTTC
CASSRAGSYEQYF
>TRBJ2-1|TRBV10-3|TRBD2|17
TGTGCCATCAGTGAGTCTCGGGCTAGCGGGGATAACAATGAGCAGTTCTTC
CAISESRASGDNNEQFF
>TRBJ2-7|TRBV6-5|TRBD2|15
TGTGCCAGCAGGAGGATAGCGGGACCTCCTCGGGAGCAGTACTTC
CASRRIAGPPREQYF
>TRBJ2-1|TRBV6-5|NA|15
TGTGCCAGCAGTTACACCGAAGGAGGGTTCAATGAGCAGTTCTTC
CASSYTEGGFNEQFF
>TRBJ1-1|TRBV18|NA|14
TGTGCCAGCTCACTGACTCAGGGGAACACTGAAGCTTTCTTT
CASSLTQGNTEAFF
>TRBJ2-1|TRBV6-5|TRBD1|14
TGTGCCAGCAGTTACTCGACAGGGGGCAATGAGCAGTTCTTC
CASSYSTGGNEQFF
>TRBJ2-1|TRBV6-5|NA|12
TGTGCCAGCAGGAACCTAGCGTATGAGCAGTTCTTC
CASRNLAYEQFF
>TRBJ2-1|TRBV5-1|TRBD2|18
TGCGCCAGCAGATTTAGGGGACTAGCGGGAGACCCAGTCAATGAGCAGTTCTTC
CASRFRGLAGDPVNEQFF
>TRBJ2-5|TRBV30|TRBD1|14
TGTGCCAGGGACAGGGGACCCTATGGAGGGACCCAGTACTTC
CARDRGPYGGTQYF
>TRBJ2-1|TRBV29-1|NA|16
TGCAGCGTTGAAGGTCGGGCTAGAGGGAGTAGGGATGAGCAGTTCTTC
CSVEGRARGSRDEQFF